The next 16 T cell receptor beta chains were all read from a single sample in a study of T cell responses to AZD1222 COVID-19 vaccine. Sequencing was performed with immunoSEQ multiplex PCR; in TCRdb, only in-frame clones are kept and a portion is missing. Of some 96,000 clones listed, 85% to 90% are singletons. This sample comprised peripheral blood, obtained 28 days after the second AZD1222 dose. The receptors stem from an adult who received the AZD1222 COVID-19 vaccine.

This clone was observed once. The chain links TRBV3-1 (or the pseudogene TRBV3-2) to TRBJ2-2, with TRBD2 matching over 12 bases. In germline, CDR1 is LGHDT, CDR2 YNNKEL (reference sequence). This CDR3 has 14 residues. J gave up 7 bases and V 4 bases, and 1 base lay outside the gene matches. CDR3 DNA sequence: TGTGCCAGCAGCCGACTAGCGGGAGACGGGGAGCTGTTTTTT. It is translated as CASSRLAGDGELFF.

This sequence joins TRBV5-8 and TRBJ1-5; D not certain. Germline assignment: CDR1 SGHTS and CDR2 YDEGEE. The V and J ends lost 0 bases and 0 bases respectively, with 13 bases between them. This CDR3 comprises 17 residues. The CDR3 is CASSLVFGKGSNQPQHF. The CDR3 nucleotides read TGTGCCAGCAGCTTGGTATTCGGGAAAGGTAGCAATCAGCCCCAGCATTTT.

This chain links TRBV10-2 with TRBJ2-7; weak D call: TRBD2 (6 bases). This CDR3 spans 14 amino acids. Trimming pared 0 bases from V and 5 bases from J, leaving 11 bases between. Germline CDR1 WSHSY, CDR2 SAAADI. The chain's CDR3 is CASSESPAGNEQYF. CDR3 DNA sequence: TGCGCCAGCAGTGAGTCGCCGGCGGGAAACGAGCAGTACTTC.

The chain combines TRBV7-7 with TRBJ2-7, with D possibly TRBD2 on 5 matching bases. The CDR3 spans 15 residues. The germline V gene encodes CDR1 SSHAT and CDR2 FNYEAQ (reference sequence). Trimming cost V 1 base and J 3 bases, with 13 bases left between them. DNA of the CDR3: TGTGCCAGCAGCTTAGAAGAGGGTCCCATCTACGAGCAGTACTTC. Translating gives CASSLEEGPIYEQYF.

The chain carries TRBV5-1 and TRBJ2-3; 9 nucleotides align to TRBD2. The CDR3 contains 18 residues. The V gene's germline CDR1 is SGHRS and CDR2 YFSETQ. The V segment lost 0 bases and the J segment 4 bases; nucleotides outside the gene matches: 12. The CDR3, as DNA: TGCGCCAGCAGCTTGGTAAGTTTTGCGGGAGGGCCCGCAGATACGCAGTATTTT. This encodes CASSLVSFAGGPADTQYF.

The rearrangement links TRBV28 to TRBJ2-6, with a tentative D call TRBD1 (6 bases). The CDR3 contains 15 residues. Between the trimmed V and J ends, which lost 7 bases and 0 bases, there was a span of 10 bases. Germline CDR1 is MDHEN and CDR2 is SYDVKM. The CDR3, as DNA: TGTGCCAGCATAGGGGGAAACTCTGGGGCCAACGTCCTGACTTTC. As protein: CASIGGNSGANVLTF.

V and J are TRBV6-1 and TRBJ2-1, with 10 positions matching TRBD2. The CDR3 runs 18 residues. The V and J ends lost 4 bases and 4 bases, in that order; junction bases with no gene match: 13. Germline V CDR1 and CDR2: MNHNS, SASEGT. The CDR3 DNA reads as TGTGCCAGCAGTGCTTTTCCAACTAGCGGGACGCTTTACAATGAGCAGTTCTTC. Translation gives CASSAFPTSGTLYNEQFF.

The rearrangement uses TRBV5-1 and TRBJ2-6; maybe TRBD2 (6 bases). Germline CDR1 SGHRS, CDR2 YFSETQ. This CDR3 is 16 amino acids long. Trimming removed 1 base from V and 4 bases from J, with 12 bases in between. CDR3: CASSLTGATGANVLTF. DNA of the CDR3: TGCGCCAGCAGCTTGACGGGAGCAACCGGGGCCAACGTCCTGACTTTC.

This chain joins TRBV18 and TRBJ1-2; 8 nucleotides agree with TRBD1. The CDR3 is made up of 17 amino acids. V was pared by 3 bases and J by 0 bases, with 9 bases of the junction left unmatched. Germline V CDR1 and CDR2: KGHSH, LQKENI. The CDR3 spells CASSPGVGTGTNYGYTF. CDR3 sequence (DNA): TGTGCCAGCTCACCGGGGGTTGGGACAGGAACTAACTATGGCTACACCTTC.

This clone was observed once. The chain combines TRBV6-5 with TRBJ2-7; unclear D gene. Trimming took off 0 bases at V and 2 bases at J, with 5 bases between the two ends. The CDR3 covers 13 residues. Germline loops: CDR1 MNHEY, CDR2 SVGAGI. CDR3 in amino acids: CASSYSTPYEQYF. In nucleotides, the CDR3 is TGTGCCAGCAGTTACTCGACTCCCTACGAGCAGTACTTC.

This clone occurred once. This chain joins TRBV6-5 and TRBJ1-3, with TRBD1 as a possible D gene (5 bases). The germline V gene has CDR1 MNHEY and CDR2 SVGAGI. The CDR3 consists of 16 residues. The V gene lost 1 base and the J gene lost 2 bases, with 12 bases spanning the gap. The CDR3 region is CASSYYRGFTGNTIYF. The DNA of the CDR3 is TGTGCCAGCAGTTACTATCGGGGGTTCACTGGAAACACCATATATTTT.

The chain couples TRBV3-1 (or the pseudogene TRBV3-2) to TRBJ2-7; TRBD1 matches 10 bases. The V gene end was trimmed by 4 bases and the J gene end by 5 bases; junction bases not matched to a gene: 8. The CDR3 totals 15 residues. CDR1 and CDR2 (germline): LGHDT, YNNKEL (reference sequence). The CDR3 coding sequence is TGTGCCAGCAGCCGACAGGGGGCTAGCGGCCACGAGCAGTACTTC. Amino acid sequence: CASSRQGASGHEQYF.

Only a few counts were recorded for this clone. This rearrangement joins TRBV6-5 to TRBJ1-5; 7 bases line up with TRBD1. V was pared by 4 bases and J by 3 bases, with 9 bases of the junction left unmatched. Looked up from germline, CDR1 is MNHEY and CDR2 is SVGAGI. This CDR3 comprises 16 residues. CDR3 amino acids: CASSFRTGNDNQPQHF. The CDR3 DNA is TGTGCCAGCAGTTTTCGGACAGGTAATGACAATCAGCCCCAGCATTTT.

The chain recombines TRBV11-3 with TRBJ2-1; TRBD2 agrees at 11 bases. V was clipped by 5 bases and J by 9 bases; unmatched bases: 6. CDR1 and CDR2 from the germline V gene are SGHNT and YENEEA. The CDR3 covers 14 residues. The CDR3 loop is CASSTPGTSGEQFF. CDR3 in DNA: TGTGCCAGCAGCACACCCGGGACTAGCGGTGAGCAGTTCTTC.

A single count supports this clone. The V call is TRBV3-1 (or the pseudogene TRBV3-2), the J call TRBJ2-1; 7 nucleotides agree with TRBD2. This CDR3 region has 14 residues. Germline CDR1 and CDR2: LGHDT and YNNKEL (reference sequence). V lost 3 bases and J lost 5; bases outside the gene matches: 4. The CDR3 protein is CASSQGGLNNEQFF. Written as DNA, the CDR3 is TGTGCCAGCAGCCAGGGGGGACTAAACAATGAGCAGTTCTTC.

This clone has just one count. The CDR3 region is CASSPPQGKSYEQYF. CDR3 nucleotide sequence: TGTGCCAGCTCACCACCTCAGGGGAAGTCCTACGAGCAGTACTTC. This rearrangement joins TRBV18 to TRBJ2-7, with a tentative D call TRBD1 (6 bases). V shed 0 bases and J shed 1 base, with 10 bases lying between them. The CDR3 sequence is 15 residues long. Germline-derived CDR1 and CDR2 are KGHSH and LQKENI.